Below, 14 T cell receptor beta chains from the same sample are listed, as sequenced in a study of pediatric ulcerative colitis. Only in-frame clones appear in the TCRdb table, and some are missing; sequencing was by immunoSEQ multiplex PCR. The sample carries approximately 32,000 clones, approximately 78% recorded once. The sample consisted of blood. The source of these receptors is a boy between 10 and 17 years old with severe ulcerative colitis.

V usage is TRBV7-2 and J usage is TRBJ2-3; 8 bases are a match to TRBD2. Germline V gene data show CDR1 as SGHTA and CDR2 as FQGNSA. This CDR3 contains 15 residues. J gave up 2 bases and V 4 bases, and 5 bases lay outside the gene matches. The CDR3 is CASSSLSGVTDTQYF. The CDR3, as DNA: TGTGCCAGCAGCTCCCTTAGCGGGGTCACAGATACGCAGTATTTT.

The CDR3 here is CASSLSGAYNEQFF. The CDR3 bases are TGTGCCAGCAGCCTTAGCGGGGCCTACAATGAGCAGTTCTTC. The chain carries TRBV14 and TRBJ2-1; 8 bases are a match to TRBD2. The CDR3 extends over 14 amino acids. The ends lost 4 bases at V and 2 bases at J; junction bases unmatched: 1. Germline loops: CDR1 SGHDN, CDR2 FVKESK.

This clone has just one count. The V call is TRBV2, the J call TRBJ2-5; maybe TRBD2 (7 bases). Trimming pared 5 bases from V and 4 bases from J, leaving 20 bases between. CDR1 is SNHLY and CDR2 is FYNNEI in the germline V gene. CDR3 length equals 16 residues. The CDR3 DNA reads TGTGCCAGCAGTTCGAGGGGGGGCGCGGGTTCAGAGACCCAGTACTTC. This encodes CASSSRGGAGSETQYF.

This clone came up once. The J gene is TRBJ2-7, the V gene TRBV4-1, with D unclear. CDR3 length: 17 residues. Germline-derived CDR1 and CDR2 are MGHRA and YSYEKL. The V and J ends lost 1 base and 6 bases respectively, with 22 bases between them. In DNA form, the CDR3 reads TGCGCCAGCAGCCAAGTTGACATCTTGGCCTTTCGGGCCGAGCAGTACTTC. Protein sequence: CASSQVDILAFRAEQYF.

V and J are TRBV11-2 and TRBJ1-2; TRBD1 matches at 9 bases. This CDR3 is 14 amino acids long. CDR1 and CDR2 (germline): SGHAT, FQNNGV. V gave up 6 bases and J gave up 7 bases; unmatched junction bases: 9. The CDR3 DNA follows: TGTGCCAGCAGGGCACCGGGACAGGGAAGTGGCTACACCTTC. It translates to CASRAPGQGSGYTF.

The CDR3 DNA reads TGTGCCAGTAGTATCTTCTCGGGTTCCAATCAGCCCCAGCATTTT. This codes for CASSIFSGSNQPQHF. The chain has TRBV19 and TRBJ1-5; D call uncertain. V shed 3 bases and J shed 3 bases, with 12 bases lying between them. CDR3 length equals 15 residues. Germline V gene lookup returns CDR1 LNHDA and CDR2 SQIVND (reference sequence).

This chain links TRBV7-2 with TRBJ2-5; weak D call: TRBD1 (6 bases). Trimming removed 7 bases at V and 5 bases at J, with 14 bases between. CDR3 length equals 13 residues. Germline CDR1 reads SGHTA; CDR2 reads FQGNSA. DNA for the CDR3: TGTGCCAGCACCTCCACCAGGGGCGAGACCCAGTACTTC. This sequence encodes CASTSTRGETQYF.

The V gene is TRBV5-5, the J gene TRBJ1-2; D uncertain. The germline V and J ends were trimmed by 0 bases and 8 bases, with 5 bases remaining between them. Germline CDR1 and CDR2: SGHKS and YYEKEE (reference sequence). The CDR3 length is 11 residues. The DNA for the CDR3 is TGTGCCAGCAGCTTGGGGCAGGGCTACACCTTC. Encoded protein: CASSLGQGYTF.

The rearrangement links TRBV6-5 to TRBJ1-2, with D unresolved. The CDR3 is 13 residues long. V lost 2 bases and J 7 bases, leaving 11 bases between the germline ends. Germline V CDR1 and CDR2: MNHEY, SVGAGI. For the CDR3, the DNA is TGTGCCAGCAGTTACGGATTCGTTGGTGGCTACACCTTC. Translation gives CASSYGFVGGYTF.

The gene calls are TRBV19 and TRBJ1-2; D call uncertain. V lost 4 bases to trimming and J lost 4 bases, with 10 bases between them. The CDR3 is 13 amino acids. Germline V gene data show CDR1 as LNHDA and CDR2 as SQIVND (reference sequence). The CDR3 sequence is CASSTFAVYGYTF. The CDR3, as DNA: TGTGCCAGTAGTACCTTCGCAGTCTATGGCTACACCTTC.

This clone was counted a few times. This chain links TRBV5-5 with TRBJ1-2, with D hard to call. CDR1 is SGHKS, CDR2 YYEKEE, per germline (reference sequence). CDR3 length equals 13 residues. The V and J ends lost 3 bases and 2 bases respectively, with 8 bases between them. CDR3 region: CASSWQKNYGYTF. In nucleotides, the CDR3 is TGTGCCAGCAGCTGGCAGAAGAACTATGGCTACACCTTC.

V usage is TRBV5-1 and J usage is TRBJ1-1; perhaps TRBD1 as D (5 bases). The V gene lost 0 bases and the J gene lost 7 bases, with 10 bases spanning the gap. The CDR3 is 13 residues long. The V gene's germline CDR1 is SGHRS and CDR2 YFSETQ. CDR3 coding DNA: TGCGCCAGCAGCTTGGAGGGGTTTGATGAAGCTTTCTTT. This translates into CASSLEGFDEAFF.

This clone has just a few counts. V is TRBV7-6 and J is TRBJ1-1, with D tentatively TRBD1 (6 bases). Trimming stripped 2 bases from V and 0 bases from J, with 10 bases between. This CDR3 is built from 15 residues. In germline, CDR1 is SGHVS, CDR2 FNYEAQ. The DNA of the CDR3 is TGTGCCAGCAGCTTAAAGCAGGGGATGAACACTGAAGCTTTCTTT. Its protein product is CASSLKQGMNTEAFF.

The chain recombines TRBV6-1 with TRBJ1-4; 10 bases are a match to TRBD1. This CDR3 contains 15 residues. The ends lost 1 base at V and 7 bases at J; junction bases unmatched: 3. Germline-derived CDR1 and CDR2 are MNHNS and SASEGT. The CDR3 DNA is TGTGCCAGCAGTGAAGGACAGGGGGCTTTTGAAAAACTGTTTTTT. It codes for CASSEGQGAFEKLFF.